Reported below is one T cell receptor (beta chain). Its antigen remains unidentified. This entry comes from a study of T cell responses to AZD1222 COVID-19 vaccine. Profiling relied on immunoSEQ multiplex PCR, and the TCRdb table lists in-frame clones only, not all of them. This sample yields some 54,000 clones, of which 87% are seen a single time; roughly 4% belongs to the top ten. The germline CDR1 and CDR2 sequences are DFQATT and SNEGSKA (reference sequence). Trimming stripped 3 bases from V and 0 bases from J, with 9 bases between. CDR3 length: 13 amino acids. Points from the study as a whole: The donor group comprised mostly white British people and more females; the analysis possibly underestimated clonal diversity. Repertoires in all cases were sampled only once the peak T cell response had passed.

The material sequenced was peripheral blood, taken on day 0 of AZD1222 vaccination. V and J are TRBV20-1 and TRBJ2-7, with D possibly TRBD1 on 5 matching bases. This clonotype was sampled from an adult in good health. CDR3 sequence (DNA): TGCAGTGCTAGTGACAGAAACTCCTACGAGCAGTACTTC. Translated, it gives CSASDRNSYEQYF.